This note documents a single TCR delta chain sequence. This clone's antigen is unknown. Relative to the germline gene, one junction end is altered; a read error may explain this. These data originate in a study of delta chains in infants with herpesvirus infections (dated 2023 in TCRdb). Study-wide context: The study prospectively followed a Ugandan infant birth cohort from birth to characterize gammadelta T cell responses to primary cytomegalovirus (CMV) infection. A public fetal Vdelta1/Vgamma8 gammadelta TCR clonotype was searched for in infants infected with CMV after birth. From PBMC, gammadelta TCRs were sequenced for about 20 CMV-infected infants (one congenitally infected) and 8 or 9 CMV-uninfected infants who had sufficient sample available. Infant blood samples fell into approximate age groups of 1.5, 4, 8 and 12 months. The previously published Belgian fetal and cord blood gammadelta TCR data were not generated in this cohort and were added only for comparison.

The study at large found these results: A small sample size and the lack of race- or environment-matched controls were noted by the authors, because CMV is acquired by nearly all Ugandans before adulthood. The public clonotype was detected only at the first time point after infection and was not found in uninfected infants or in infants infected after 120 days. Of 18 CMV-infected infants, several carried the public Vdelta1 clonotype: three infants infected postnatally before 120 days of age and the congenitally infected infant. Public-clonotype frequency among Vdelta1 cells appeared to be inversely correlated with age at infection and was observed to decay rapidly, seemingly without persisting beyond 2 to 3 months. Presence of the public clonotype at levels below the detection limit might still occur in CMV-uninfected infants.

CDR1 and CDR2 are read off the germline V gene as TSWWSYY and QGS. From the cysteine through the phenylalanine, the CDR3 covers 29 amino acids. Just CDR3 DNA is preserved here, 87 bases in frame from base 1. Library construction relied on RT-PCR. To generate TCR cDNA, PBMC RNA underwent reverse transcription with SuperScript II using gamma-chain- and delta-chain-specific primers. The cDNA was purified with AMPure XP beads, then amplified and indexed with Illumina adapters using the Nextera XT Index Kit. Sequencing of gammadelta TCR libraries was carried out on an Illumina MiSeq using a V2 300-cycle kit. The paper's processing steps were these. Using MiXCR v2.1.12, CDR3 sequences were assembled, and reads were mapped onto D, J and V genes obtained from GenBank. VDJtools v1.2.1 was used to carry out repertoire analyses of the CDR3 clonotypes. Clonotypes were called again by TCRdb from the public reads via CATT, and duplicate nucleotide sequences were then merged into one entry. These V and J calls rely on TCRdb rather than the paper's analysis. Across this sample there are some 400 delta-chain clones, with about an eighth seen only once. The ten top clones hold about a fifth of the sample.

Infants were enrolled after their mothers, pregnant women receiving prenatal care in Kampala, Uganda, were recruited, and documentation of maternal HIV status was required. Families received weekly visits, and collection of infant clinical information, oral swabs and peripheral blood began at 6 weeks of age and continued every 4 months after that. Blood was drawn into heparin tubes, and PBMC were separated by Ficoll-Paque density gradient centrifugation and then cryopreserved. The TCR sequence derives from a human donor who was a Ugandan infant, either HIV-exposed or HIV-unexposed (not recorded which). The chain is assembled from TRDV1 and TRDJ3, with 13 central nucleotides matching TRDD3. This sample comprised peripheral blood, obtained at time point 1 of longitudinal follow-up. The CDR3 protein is CALGELVINPPYLSNWGIRSSWDTRQRFF. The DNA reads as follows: TGTGCTCTTGGGGAACTAGTGATTAATCCGCCCTACCTATCTAACTGGGGGATACGGAGCTCCTGGGACACCCGACAGAGGTTTTTC.